A single sample is the source of the 25 T cell receptor beta chains below, sequenced in a study of blood T cells in healthy people across ages. The use of a sample-barcoded 5' primer and a J-beta primer mix characterized a second PCR of 7 to 11 cycles. TCRdb re-analysed the 5' RACE reads in MiXCR, keeping a single row per CDR3 protein. The sample consists of hundreds of thousands of distinct CDR3 sequences, about half of them appearing once. The sequenced sample consisted of blood. The receptors here all came from a woman between 55 and 75 years old in good health.

The V call is TRBV29-1, the J call TRBJ2-3, with unresolved D. Germline V lookup: CDR1 SQVTM, CDR2 ANQGSEA. This CDR3 is built from 15 residues. Trimming removed 1 base from V and 0 bases from J, with 11 bases in between. CDR3 sequence: CSVEGIGPSTDTQYF. Written as DNA, the CDR3 is TGCAGCGTTGAAGGAATAGGGCCAAGCACAGATACGCAGTATTTT.

The chain joins TRBV5-1 to TRBJ2-7, with 7 positions matching TRBD1. In germline, CDR1 is SGHRS, CDR2 YFSETQ. Unmatched junction bases numbered 10, after V lost 4 bases and J lost 6 bases. The CDR3 has 14 amino acids. CDR3 sequence: CASSRDRASSEQYF. The CDR3 DNA reads as TGCGCCAGCAGCCGAGACAGGGCTTCGAGCGAGCAGTACTTC.

In regard to this clonotype: The junction and the germline gene differ at one end; a read error may be behind it. V is TRBV7-2 and J is TRBJ2-3; no reliable D call. Per the germline V gene, CDR1 is SGHTA and CDR2 is FQGNSA. The CDR3 extends over 13 amino acids. The CDR3 is CASSPAFEDMQYF. The CDR3 DNA follows: TGTGCCAGCAGCCCCGCGTTTGAGGATATGCAGTATTTT.

This chain joins TRBV4-2 and TRBJ2-5; 9 positions agree with TRBD2. The CDR3 is made up of 20 amino acids. The germline V gene has CDR1 LGHNA and CDR2 YNFKEQ. Trimming took 4 bases from V and 11 from J; bases not matched to a gene: 29. The CDR3 nucleotides read TGTGCCAGCAGCCTGAGGGACGGCCTCACTTCTAGCGGGACTAGGAATGAGCAGTACTTC. Its protein is CASSLRDGLTSSGTRNEQYF.

The chain links TRBV20-1 to TRBJ2-1; 8 nucleotides match TRBD2. This CDR3 is 17 amino acids long. Germline trimming cut 5 bases from V and 0 bases from J; bases unmatched to any gene: 12. CDR1 is DFQATT, CDR2 SNEGSKA, per germline (reference sequence). CDR3 sequence (DNA): TGCAGTGCTTTCTCGGCGGGAGGTCTTCCCTCCTACAATGAGCAGTTCTTC. It is translated as CSAFSAGGLPSYNEQFF.

This chain uses TRBV18 with TRBJ2-4, with D perhaps TRBD2 (5 bases). The DNA end is a closer match to TRBJ2-7, so the J assignment may be wrong. In germline, CDR1 is KGHSH, CDR2 LQKENI. This CDR3 has 14 residues. In nucleotides, the CDR3 is TGTGCCAGCTCACCACCCGTTCGGAGGAACGAGCAGTACTTC. This translates into CASSPPVRRNEQYF.

Ten or more counts support this clonotype. V usage is TRBV18 and J usage is TRBJ2-5; TRBD2 agrees at 13 bases. The CDR3 is 17 amino acids. The J segment lost 1 base and the V segment lost 1 base, leaving 3 bases of the junction unmatched. CDR1 is KGHSH and CDR2 is LQKENI in the germline V gene. The CDR3, as DNA: TGTGCCAGCTCACCACACGGACTAGCGGGAGTCCAAGAGACCCAGTACTTC. Its translation: CASSPHGLAGVQETQYF.

The V call is TRBV21-1, the J call TRBJ1-2; TRBD1, as called in the table, went unchecked against the DNA. TRBV21-1 represents a pseudogene. This CDR3 is 14 amino acids long. CDR3 residues: CASSKQQGADGYTF. In DNA, the CDR3 is TGTGCCAGCAGCAAACAACAGGGGGCAGATGGCTACACCTTC.

J is TRBJ2-5 and V is TRBV4-3; the match to TRBD2 covers 7 bases. CDR1 is LGHNA and CDR2 is YSLEER in the germline V gene. The CDR3 totals 15 residues. After removal of 4 bases from V and 4 bases from J, the junction contained 9 bases not matched to a gene. CDR3 sequence reads: CASSPGGRGGETQYF. Here the CDR3 DNA reads TGCGCCAGCAGCCCTGGGGGGAGGGGTGGAGAGACCCAGTACTTC.

A few counts support this clonotype. In DNA form, the CDR3 reads TGTGCCAGCACCCTCCAAGGGAAAGGGCAGTACTTC. This translates into CASTLQGKGQYF. This chain connects TRBV3-1 to TRBJ2-7; no reliable D call. The V and J ends lost 7 bases and 9 bases respectively, with 16 bases between them. The CDR3 sequence is 12 residues long. Germline V gene lookup returns CDR1 LGHDT and CDR2 YNNKEL (reference sequence).

The sample holds many counts of this clonotype. The chain has TRBV20-1 and TRBJ2-1; no clear D gene. There are 14 residues in the CDR3. Trimming stripped 0 bases from V and 1 base from J, with 7 bases between. Looked up from germline, CDR1 is DFQATT and CDR2 is SNEGSKA (reference sequence). The CDR3 loop is CSARDLRSYNEQFF. CDR3 DNA: TGCAGTGCTAGAGATTTAAGGTCCTACAATGAGCAGTTCTTC.

This clonotype has a handful of counts. The gene calls are TRBV29-1 and TRBJ2-3; 8 positions agree with TRBD1. Germline CDR1 SQVTM, CDR2 ANQGSEA. V lost 7 bases, J lost 5 bases, and 11 bases stayed unmatched. The CDR3 extends over 14 amino acids. The CDR3 loop is CSAQQGAVGDTQYF. DNA of the CDR3: TGCAGCGCCCAGCAGGGGGCCGTCGGAGATACGCAGTATTTT.

The chain employs TRBV7-8 and TRBJ2-1; D not certain. The CDR3 has 13 amino acids. The germline CDR1 and CDR2 sequences are SGHVS and FQNEAQ. The ends were cut back, 1 base at V and 6 bases at J, with 7 bases in the middle. The CDR3 bases are TGTGCCAGCAGCTTAGGAGTGGGCAATGAGCAGTTCTTC. Translated: CASSLGVGNEQFF.

This sequence joins TRBV3-1 and TRBJ1-1, with a weak D call TRBD1 (6 bases). The CDR3 is 13 residues long. V shed 3 bases and J shed 7 bases, with 12 bases lying between them. CDR1 and CDR2 from the germline V gene are LGHDT and YNNKEL (reference sequence). DNA for the CDR3: TGTGCCAGCAGCCACGAGGGGGTCGGTGAAGCTTTCTTT. It translates to CASSHEGVGEAFF.

Note on this clonotype: An end of the junction differs from the germline gene, which may be a read error. This rearrangement joins TRBV12-3 or TRBV12-4 to TRBJ2-3; D is uncertain. The CDR3 runs 15 residues. CDR3 in amino acids: CASSYSRVTTDAQYF. In DNA, the CDR3 is TGTGCCAGCAGTTATAGCAGAGTGACAACAGATGCGCAGTATTTT.

The V gene is TRBV15, the J gene TRBJ2-7; TRBD2 matches at 12 bases. V dropped 0 bases and J dropped 3; count of bases not matched to a gene: 12. Germline V gene lookup returns CDR1 LNHNV and CDR2 YYDKDF (reference sequence). The CDR3 is 19 amino acids. The CDR3 DNA sequence: TGTGCCACCAGCAGAGATATATGGTCAGGGACTAGCGGGCACTACGAGCAGTACTTC. This gives the protein CATSRDIWSGTSGHYEQYF.

This clonotype was found a few times. The rearrangement uses TRBV7-6 and TRBJ2-1, with TRBD2 matching 10 bases. The germline gives CDR1 SGHVS, CDR2 FNYEAQ. The V gene end was trimmed by 5 bases and the J gene end by 7 bases; junction bases not matched to a gene: 11. This CDR3 has 16 amino acids. The CDR3 region is CASSPFLAGVRNEQFF. The CDR3 DNA follows: TGTGCCAGCAGCCCCTTTCTAGCGGGAGTGCGAAATGAGCAGTTCTTC.

The rearrangement joins TRBV7-2 to TRBJ2-5, with 9 bases fitting TRBD2. In germline, CDR1 is SGHTA, CDR2 FQGNSA. The junction had 5 bases not matched to a gene; V was cut back by 0 bases and J by 6 bases. This CDR3 contains 15 residues. CDR3 protein: CASSLAGTSIQTQYF. The CDR3, as DNA: TGTGCCAGCAGCTTAGCCGGGACTAGCATACAGACCCAGTACTTC.

This clonotype was observed a few times. The V call is TRBV24-1, the J call TRBJ2-5; 7 bases are a match to TRBD1. CDR3 size: 14 residues. V gave up 4 bases and J gave up 5 bases; unmatched junction bases: 6. CDR1 is KGHDR and CDR2 is SFDVKD in the germline V gene. The DNA of the CDR3 is TGTGCCACCAGTGACCGGGGACAGCAGGAGACCCAGTACTTC. It yields the protein CATSDRGQQETQYF.

This rearrangement joins TRBV4-1 to TRBJ2-1; the match to TRBD1 covers 7 bases. Trimming removed 3 bases from V and 6 bases from J; junction bases left unmatched: 2. Per germline, CDR1 MGHRA and CDR2 YSYEKL. CDR3 length: 13 amino acids. The CDR3 DNA follows: TGCGCCAGCAGCCAGACAGGGTCCAATGAGCAGTTCTTC. Residues: CASSQTGSNEQFF.

This clonotype was seen more than once but under ten times. The gene calls are TRBV7-9 and TRBJ2-4; 7 nucleotides agree with TRBD1. Germline-derived CDR1 and CDR2 are SEHNR and FQNEAQ (reference sequence). The CDR3 has 13 amino acids. The junction had 4 bases not matched to a gene; V was cut back by 5 bases and J by 6 bases. The CDR3 coding sequence is TGTGCCAGCAGCACCAGGGACAGAAACATTCAGTACTTC. This gives the protein CASSTRDRNIQYF.

The J gene is TRBJ2-3, the V gene TRBV6-2 or TRBV6-3; D not certain. This CDR3 is built from 11 residues. Germline lookup yields CDR1 MNHEY and CDR2 SVGEGT. The V gene lost 7 bases and the J gene lost 4 bases, with 6 bases spanning the gap. The CDR3 protein is CASTQADTQYF. DNA of the CDR3: TGTGCCAGCACTCAGGCAGATACGCAGTATTTT.

The gene calls are TRBV20-1 and TRBJ2-5; TRBD2 aligns across 9 bases. This CDR3 is built from 14 residues. Per the germline V gene, CDR1 is DFQATT and CDR2 is SNEGSKA (reference sequence). V was clipped by 3 bases and J by 4 bases; unmatched bases: 6. CDR3 region: CSASPGTSRETQYF. CDR3 nucleotides: TGCAGTGCTAGTCCCGGGACTAGCAGAGAGACCCAGTACTTC.

The V gene is TRBV4-3, the J gene TRBJ2-1; possible D gene TRBD2, 5 bases. The DNA end is a closer match to TRBJ2-7, so the J assignment may be wrong. The CDR3 is made up of 17 amino acids. The germline gives CDR1 LGHNA, CDR2 YSLEER. CDR3: CASSQESKGSSYNEQYF. The DNA of the CDR3 is TGCGCCAGCAGCCAAGAAAGTAAAGGGAGCTCCTACAATGAGCAGTACTTC.

The chain links TRBV20-1 to TRBJ1-2, with 10 bases matching TRBD1. Germline trimming cut 3 bases from V and 6 bases from J; bases unmatched to any gene: 4. CDR3 length equals 13 residues. CDR1 DFQATT and CDR2 SNEGSKA come from the germline V gene (reference sequence). The CDR3 spells CSASGGQGNGYTF. The CDR3 nucleotides read TGCAGTGCTAGCGGGGGACAGGGGAATGGCTACACCTTC.